The 2 T cell receptor beta chains presented below share a single source sample, sequenced in a study of cytomegalovirus exposure and HLA in healthy donors. This PCR relied on a set of 60 Vbeta primers and 13 Jbeta primers. Libraries were prepared by immunoSEQ multiplex PCR; TCRdb keeps only in-frame clonotypes and omits some of them. The sample includes under 200,000 clones, roughly four fifths seen only once; the top ten take around 2.5%. Sequencing was done on a sample of PBMCs. The source is a female donor in good health and CMV-seronegative.

The chain combines TRBV28 with TRBJ2-2; D is undetermined. The length of the CDR3 is 14 residues. Germline V gives CDR1 MDHEN, CDR2 SYDVKM. The V gene lost 6 bases and the J gene lost 6 bases, with 14 bases spanning the gap. The CDR3 DNA is TGTGCCAGCAGCCGCAACGAGGTGCCCGGGGAGCTGTTTTTT. Translation gives CASSRNEVPGELFF.

This clone has more than one count but fewer than ten. This sequence joins TRBV9 and TRBJ2-2; the match to TRBD2 covers 8 bases. V lost 0 bases and J lost 4; bases outside the gene matches: 2. The germline V gene has CDR1 SGDLS and CDR2 YYNGEE. CDR3 length: 15 amino acids. CDR3 in amino acids: CASSVAGGTTGELFF. The CDR3 DNA is TGTGCCAGCAGCGTAGCGGGGGGGACCACCGGGGAGCTGTTTTTT.